Shown below are 5 T cell receptor beta chains from a single sample sequenced in a study of blood T cell repertoires in COVID-19. Repertoires were generated with immunoSEQ multiplex PCR, while TCRdb's copy carries only in-frame clones and drops some. The sample contains about 260,000 clones, around 84% of which appear only once. The sample taken for sequencing was peripheral blood. Source of these receptors: a woman aged 55-75 years with COVID-19, enrolled during active disease.

V usage is TRBV25-1 and J usage is TRBJ2-7; perhaps TRBD2 as D (5 bases). Between the trimmed V and J ends, which lost 3 bases and 0 bases, there was a span of 9 bases. The CDR3 has 14 amino acids. Germline CDR1 and CDR2: MGHDK and SYGVNS. The CDR3 reads CASSDGVASYEQYF. The CDR3 region has the DNA TGTGCCAGCAGTGACGGGGTAGCCTCCTACGAGCAGTACTTC.

The chain has TRBV5-1 and TRBJ1-4; tentatively, D is TRBD1 (5 bases). Trimming left V 4 bases short and J 4 bases short, with 14 bases between. CDR1 is SGHRS, CDR2 YFSETQ, per germline. This CDR3 is 15 amino acids long. DNA of the CDR3: TGCGCCAGCAGCCCTATTGGGACTTTTAATGAAAAACTGTTTTTT. Amino acid sequence: CASSPIGTFNEKLFF.

The rearrangement joins TRBV27 to TRBJ2-1; a possible D gene is TRBD1 (6 bases). Trimming removed 5 bases at V and 3 bases at J, with 14 bases between. CDR3 size: 15 residues. The germline V gene has CDR1 MNHEY and CDR2 SMNVEV (reference sequence). DNA of the CDR3: TGTGCCAGCAGTCCCGACAGGTCCGTCTACAATGAGCAGTTCTTC. This codes for CASSPDRSVYNEQFF.

The V and J genes are TRBV19 and TRBJ1-4; possibly TRBD1 for D (6 bases). Germline values: CDR1 LNHDA, CDR2 SQIVND (reference sequence). V gave up 5 bases and J gave up 3 bases, with 16 bases separating them. The CDR3 length is 16 residues. The chain's CDR3 is CASSSPRTDSNEKLFF. The DNA for the CDR3 is TGTGCCAGTAGTTCTCCCCGGACAGACTCTAATGAAAAACTGTTTTTT.

The CDR3 spells CAWSLGQLYGYTF. The CDR3 DNA follows: TGTGCCTGGAGTTTGGGACAGCTCTATGGCTACACCTTC. The chain has TRBV30 and TRBJ1-2; 7 bases fit TRBD1. The CDR3 contains 13 residues. Per germline, CDR1 GTSNPN and CDR2 SVGIG (reference sequence). V shed 2 bases and J 4 bases; nucleotides not matched to a gene: 4.